Shown below are 14 T cell receptor beta chains from a single sample sequenced in a study of blood T cells in healthy people across ages. Then a second PCR, running roughly 7 to 11 cycles, was carried out with a sample-barcoded 5' primer and a J-beta primer mix. TCRdb redid the calling of the 5' RACE reads with MiXCR, one entry per CDR3 protein. The sample yields under 1,100,000 distinct CDR3 sequences, roughly 24% seen once. Separately, the same data were catalogued under a study of T cells of mothers and their children.

The specimen sequenced was blood. Receptor source: a girl aged 2-10 years in good health.

The gene calls are TRBV7-2 and TRBJ2-3, with D maybe TRBD1 (6 bases). V shed 5 bases and J shed 4 bases, with 13 bases lying between them. Per the germline V gene, CDR1 is SGHTA and CDR2 is FQGNSA. The CDR3 is 14 residues long. The CDR3 sequence: CASSQIQGSDTQYF. The CDR3 DNA reads as TGTGCCAGCAGCCAAATACAGGGCTCAGATACGCAGTATTTT.

This clonotype was detected only once. At one of its ends the junction is not consistent with the germline gene, which may arise from a read error. The rearrangement links TRBV14 to TRBJ2-4; the match to TRBD1 covers 9 bases. CDR3 length: 10 residues. CDR1 is SGHDN and CDR2 is FVKESK in the germline V gene. The CDR3 reads CASSRTGDLF. CDR3 sequence (DNA): TGTGCCAGCAGCCGGACAGGGGACCTCTTC.

The chain couples TRBV20-1 to TRBJ1-2, with D possibly matching TRBD1 (5 bases). V lost 3 bases and J lost 6, with 23 bases in between. CDR3 size: 16 residues. CDR1 DFQATT and CDR2 SNEGSKA come from the germline V gene (reference sequence). The CDR3 sequence is CSARDLSGTQEDGYTF. In DNA form, the CDR3 reads TGCAGTGCTAGGGATCTTTCCGGGACGCAAGAGGATGGCTACACCTTC.

This clonotype was counted between two and nine times. One end of the junction does not line up with germline, which may come from a read error. This CDR3 reads CASSIAGGQETQHF. The CDR3 region has the DNA TGTGCCAGTAGTATAGCGGGGGGCCAAGAGACCCAGCACTTC. The gene calls are TRBV19 and TRBJ2-5, with a weak D call TRBD2 (7 bases). Germline-derived CDR1 and CDR2 are LNHDA and SQIVND (reference sequence). This CDR3 contains 14 residues.

J is TRBJ2-5 and V is TRBV9, with a weak D call TRBD1 (6 bases). V was cut by 0 bases and J by 2 bases, with 26 bases left in between. The V gene's germline CDR1 is SGDLS and CDR2 YYNGEE. CDR3 length equals 20 residues. As DNA, the CDR3 is TGTGCCAGCAGCGTAGGGACAAACCCGGGACACTCCTTTGAACAAGAGACCCAGTACTTC. Translated, it gives CASSVGTNPGHSFEQETQYF.

V usage is TRBV29-1 and J usage is TRBJ2-4, with D possibly TRBD2 on 6 matching bases. The V gene lost 1 base and the J gene lost 8 bases, with 21 bases spanning the gap. The germline CDR1 and CDR2 sequences are SQVTM and ANQGSEA. This CDR3 contains 16 residues. CDR3 amino acids: CSVEGPSTTPGDIQYF. CDR3 DNA sequence: TGCAGCGTTGAAGGGCCCAGCACCACCCCGGGGGACATTCAGTACTTC.

The CDR3 protein is CSVESPQETQYF. CDR3 DNA sequence: TGCAGCGTTGAGTCCCCTCAAGAGACCCAGTACTTC. The chain links TRBV29-1 to TRBJ2-5; D is ambiguous. Germline CDR1 reads SQVTM; CDR2 reads ANQGSEA. The V gene lost 3 bases and the J gene lost 2 bases, with 7 bases spanning the gap. The CDR3 is 12 residues long.

This clonotype was counted only a few times. V usage is TRBV11-3 and J usage is TRBJ2-5; D possibly corresponds to TRBD2 (5 bases). The J call may not be correct, given that the DNA end is closer to TRBJ2-1. There are 14 residues in the CDR3. Germline CDR1 SGHNT, CDR2 YENEEA. The CDR3 loop reads CASSPGRGNNEQFF. The CDR3 coding sequence is TGTGCCAGCAGCCCGGGAAGAGGGAACAATGAGCAGTTCTTC.

In this sample, this clonotype turned up a few times. The chain couples TRBV6-6 to TRBJ1-4; perhaps TRBD1 as D (6 bases). Germline-derived CDR1 and CDR2 are MNHNY and SVGAGI (reference sequence). The CDR3 is made up of 15 amino acids. Deletions cut 6 bases from V and 5 bases from J, with 16 bases between. CDR3 protein: CASSSLGTLNEKLFF. The CDR3 DNA follows: TGTGCCAGCAGCTCTCTCGGGACACTAAATGAAAAACTGTTTTTT.

The V gene is TRBV29-1, the J gene TRBJ2-5; 8 nucleotides line up with TRBD1. The CDR3 spans 14 residues. CDR1 is SQVTM and CDR2 is ANQGSEA in the germline V gene. V trimming: 3 bases; J trimming: 4 bases; junction bases outside the gene matches: 7. The DNA of the CDR3 is TGCAGCGTTGAGCGGCAGGGGGCAGGAGAGACCCAGTACTTC. Amino acid sequence: CSVERQGAGETQYF. Variable domain in full (rest from reference TRBV29-1 and TRBJ2-5): SAVISQKPSRDICQRGTSLTIQCQVDSQVTMMFWYRQQPGQSLTLIATANQGSEATYESGFVIDKFPISRPNLTFSTLTVSNMSPEDSSIYLCSVERQGAGETQYFGPGTRLLVL.

The rearrangement joins TRBV12-3 or TRBV12-4 to TRBJ2-5; 8 bases are shared with TRBD2. This CDR3 contains 17 residues. The J segment lost 5 bases and the V segment lost 6 bases, leaving 17 bases of the junction unmatched. CDR3 bases: TGTGCCAGCAGCCCGGCCCCTAGTAGCGGGAAGGGGGAGACCCAGTACTTC. Amino acid sequence: CASSPAPSSGKGETQYF.

The V call is TRBV5-1, the J call TRBJ2-1; 12 bases agree with TRBD2. This CDR3 is 16 amino acids long. Germline-derived CDR1 and CDR2 are SGHRS and YFSETQ. The trim removed 4 bases at V and 3 bases at J, leaving 5 bases unmatched. The CDR3 sequence: CASSATSGRDYNEQFF. In nucleotides, the CDR3 is TGCGCCAGCAGCGCGACTAGCGGGAGAGACTACAATGAGCAGTTCTTC.

The chain couples TRBV9 to TRBJ1-1, with D perhaps TRBD1 (5 bases). Germline V gene lookup returns CDR1 SGDLS and CDR2 YYNGEE. This CDR3 is built from 13 residues. V shed 5 bases and J shed 0 bases, with 8 bases lying between them. The CDR3 loop reads CASRRGLNTEAFF. In DNA, the CDR3 is TGTGCCAGCAGAAGGGGCCTGAACACTGAAGCTTTCTTT.

CDR3 bases: TGTGCCAGCGACCCCTCCGGGGGAGAGACCCAGTACTTC. Protein sequence: CASDPSGGETQYF. V gene TRBV2 combines with J gene TRBJ2-5; D is perhaps TRBD2 (6 bases). Germline CDR1 and CDR2: SNHLY and FYNNEI. V was pared by 8 bases and J by 4 bases, with 14 bases between. This CDR3 has 13 amino acids.